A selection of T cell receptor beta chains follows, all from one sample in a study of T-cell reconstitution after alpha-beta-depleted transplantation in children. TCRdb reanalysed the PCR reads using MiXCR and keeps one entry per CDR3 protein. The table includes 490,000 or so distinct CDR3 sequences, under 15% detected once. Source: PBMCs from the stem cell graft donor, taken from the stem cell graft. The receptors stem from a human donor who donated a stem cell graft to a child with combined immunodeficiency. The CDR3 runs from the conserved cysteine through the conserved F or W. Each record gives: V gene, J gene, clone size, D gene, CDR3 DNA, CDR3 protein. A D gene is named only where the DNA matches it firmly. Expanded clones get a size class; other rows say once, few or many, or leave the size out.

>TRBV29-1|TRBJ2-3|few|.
TGCAGCGTACCGACGAAAGATACGCAGTATTTT
CSVPTKDTQYF
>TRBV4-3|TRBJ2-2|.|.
TGCGCCAGCAGCCAAGACAGGGGGAACACCGGGGAGCTGTTTTTT
CASSQDRGNTGELFF
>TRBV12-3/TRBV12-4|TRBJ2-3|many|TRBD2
TGTGCCAGCAGTTATAGCGGGGAAGATACGCAGTATTTT
CASSYSGEDTQYF
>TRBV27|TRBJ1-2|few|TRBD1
TGTGCCAGCAGTCACAGGGGGCTAGTTGGGGGCTACACCTTC
CASSHRGLVGGYTF
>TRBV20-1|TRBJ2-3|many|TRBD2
TGCAGTGCTAGTTCAGCGGGGGGCATCACAGATACGCAGTATTTT
CSASSAGGITDTQYF
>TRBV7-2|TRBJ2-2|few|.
TGTGCCAGCGGCCGTGGCAGGGCCTCGGTCGGGGAGCTGTTTTTT
CASGRGRASVGELFF
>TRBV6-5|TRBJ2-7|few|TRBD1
TGTGCCAGCAGTTACTCGAGCGGACAGGGGATGTACGAGCAGTACTTC
CASSYSSGQGMYEQYF
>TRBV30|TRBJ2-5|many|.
TGTGCCTGGAGTGCTAGCAGGAAGACCCAGTACTTC
CAWSASRKTQYF
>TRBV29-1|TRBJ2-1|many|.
TGCAGCGTTGATCGACTCAATGAGCAGTTCTTC
CSVDRLNEQFF
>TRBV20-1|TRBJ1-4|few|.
TGCAGTGCGCTCGAGGGGGTAAACGATGAAAAACTGTTTTTT
CSALEGVNDEKLFF
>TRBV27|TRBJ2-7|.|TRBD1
TGTGCCAGCAGTTTGAACAGGGGCGAATTAGAGCAGTACTTC
CASSLNRGELEQYF
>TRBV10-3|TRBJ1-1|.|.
TGTGCCATCAGTACAGGGTCGGGGAACACTGAAGCTTTCTTT
CAISTGSGNTEAFF
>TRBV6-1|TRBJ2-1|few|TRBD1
TGTGCCAGCAGCGACGGGACAGTCGAACCATACAATGAGCAGTTCTTC
CASSDGTVEPYNEQFF
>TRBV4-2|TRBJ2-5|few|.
TGTGCCAGCAGCCAAGACTGGGGTAGTGCCCAAGAGACCCAGTACTTC
CASSQDWGSAQETQYF
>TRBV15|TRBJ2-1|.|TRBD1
TGTGCCACCAGCAGAGTAGGGACAGGGGGTCGGAATGAGCAGTTCTTC
CATSRVGTGGRNEQFF
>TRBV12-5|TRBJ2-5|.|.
TGTGCTAGTGGTTTGCACACACGGTACCAAGAGACCCAGTACTTC
CASGLHTRYQETQYF
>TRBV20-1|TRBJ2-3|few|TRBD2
TGCAGTGCCCCGACTAGCGGGAGGTCAGATACGCAGTATTTT
CSAPTSGRSDTQYF
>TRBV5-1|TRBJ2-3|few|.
TGCGCCAGCAGCTTGCGGGGAGACCCTCCAGATACGCAGTATTTT
CASSLRGDPPDTQYF
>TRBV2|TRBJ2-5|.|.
TGTGCCAGCAGTGAATCACAGCCGGGAGAGACCCAGTACTTC
CASSESQPGETQYF
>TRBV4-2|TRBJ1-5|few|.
TGTGCCAGCACCCCCGGGACCTTTAGCAATCAGCCCCAGCATTTT
CASTPGTFSNQPQHF
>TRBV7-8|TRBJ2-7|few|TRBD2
TGTGCCAGCAGCTTATTGGGGCGGGAGTCCTACGAGCAGTACTTC
CASSLLGRESYEQYF
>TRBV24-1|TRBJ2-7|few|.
TGTGCCACCAGCCCCAGGGGAGTTCGAACCGCCGAGCAGTACTTC
CATSPRGVRTAEQYF
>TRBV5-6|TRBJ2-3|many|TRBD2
TGTGCCAGCAGCCTTCGGACTAGCGGAAGCACAGATACGCAGTATTTT
CASSLRTSGSTDTQYF
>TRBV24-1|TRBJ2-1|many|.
TGTGCCACCAGTGAGGTAGGGGGGAGCTCCTACAATGAGCAGTTCTTC
CATSEVGGSSYNEQFF
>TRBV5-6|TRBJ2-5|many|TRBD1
TGTGCCAGCAGCTTCGGGACAGGGGAAGAGACCCAGTACTTC
CASSFGTGEETQYF
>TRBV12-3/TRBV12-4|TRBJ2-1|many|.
TGTGCCAGCAGTTTTAGGGGCCTGGGGTCCTACAATGAGCAGTTCTTC
CASSFRGLGSYNEQFF